The T cell receptor (beta chain) described here comes from a study of blood T cell repertoires in COVID-19. Overall study context: Collection of acute and convalescent COVID-19 samples took place in the United States, Italy and Spain. The analysed material was cDNA or gDNA that came from T cells, B-cell-depleted T cells, or PBMCs.

As processed by the authors: Quantification of nucleated cells was approximated via reference gene primer amplification. Profiled with immunoSEQ multiplex PCR; TCRdb holds only in-frame clones, not every one. The V and J calls and clone size are taken from that table; D and trimming were inferred from the DNA. This sample has about 56,000 clones, with roughly 90% found just once. CDR3 length: 16 residues. Germline-derived CDR1 and CDR2 are SGHNT and YYREEE (reference sequence). After removal of 4 bases from V and 4 bases from J, the junction contained 7 bases not matched to a gene. Sequencing was done on a sample of peripheral blood. The TCR was taken from a human donor in a cohort sampled during active COVID-19. The chain combines TRBV5-4 with TRBJ2-5, with 13 bases identical to TRBD2. Here the CDR3 reads CASSPGLAGDRETQYF. DNA for the CDR3: TGTGCCAGCAGCCCCGGACTAGCGGGGGATCGAGAGACCCAGTACTTC.